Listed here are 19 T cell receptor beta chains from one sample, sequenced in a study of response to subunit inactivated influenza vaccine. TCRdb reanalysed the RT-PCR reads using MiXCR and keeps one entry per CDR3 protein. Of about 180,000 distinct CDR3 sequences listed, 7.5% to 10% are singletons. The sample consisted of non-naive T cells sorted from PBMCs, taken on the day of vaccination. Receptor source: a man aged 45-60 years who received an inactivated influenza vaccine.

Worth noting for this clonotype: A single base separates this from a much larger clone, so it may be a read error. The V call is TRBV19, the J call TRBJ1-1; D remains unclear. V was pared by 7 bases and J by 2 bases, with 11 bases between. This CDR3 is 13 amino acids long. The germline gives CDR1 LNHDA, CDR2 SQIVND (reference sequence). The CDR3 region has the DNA TGTGCCAGTAACCCACACGTAAACACTGAAGCTTTCTTT. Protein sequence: CASNPHVNTEAFF.

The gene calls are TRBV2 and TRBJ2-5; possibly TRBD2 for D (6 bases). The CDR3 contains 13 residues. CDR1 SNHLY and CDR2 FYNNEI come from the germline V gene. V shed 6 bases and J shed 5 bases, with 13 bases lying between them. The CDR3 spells CASRRGLSETQYF. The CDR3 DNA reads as TGTGCCAGCAGGCGGGGCCTGTCGGAGACCCAGTACTTC.

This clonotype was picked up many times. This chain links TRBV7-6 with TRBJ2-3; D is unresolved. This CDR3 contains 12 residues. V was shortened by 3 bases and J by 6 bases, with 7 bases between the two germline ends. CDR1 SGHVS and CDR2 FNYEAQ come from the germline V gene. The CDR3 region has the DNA TGTGCCAGCAGCTTGTTGCGTGATACGCAGTATTTT. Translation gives CASSLLRDTQYF.

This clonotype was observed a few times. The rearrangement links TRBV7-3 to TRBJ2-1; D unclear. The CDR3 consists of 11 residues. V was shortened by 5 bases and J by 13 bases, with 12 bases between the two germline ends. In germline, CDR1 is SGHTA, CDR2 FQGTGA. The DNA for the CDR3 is TGTGCCAGCAGCCATTCCCCTGAACAGTTCTTC. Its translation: CASSHSPEQFF.

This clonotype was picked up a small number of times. In DNA, the CDR3 is TGCGCCAGCAGCCAAGATATGGGTCGTACGGACTATGGCTACACCTTC. This encodes CASSQDMGRTDYGYTF. The rearrangement joins TRBV4-3 to TRBJ1-2; D is undetermined. Germline V lookup: CDR1 LGHNA, CDR2 YSLEER. CDR3 size: 16 residues. Trimming stripped 0 bases from V and 3 bases from J, with 14 bases between.

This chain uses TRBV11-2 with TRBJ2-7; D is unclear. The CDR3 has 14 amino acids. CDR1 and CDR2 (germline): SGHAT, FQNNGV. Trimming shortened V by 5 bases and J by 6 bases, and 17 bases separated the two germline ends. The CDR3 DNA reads TGTGCCAGCAGCCTACCGGGCTCTGGTAGCGAGCAGTACTTC. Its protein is CASSLPGSGSEQYF.

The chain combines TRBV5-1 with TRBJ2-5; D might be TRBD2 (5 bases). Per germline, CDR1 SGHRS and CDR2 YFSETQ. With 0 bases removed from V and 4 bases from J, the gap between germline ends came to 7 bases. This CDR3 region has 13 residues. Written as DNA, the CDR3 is TGCGCCAGCAGCTTGGGACTACTAGAGACCCAGTACTTC. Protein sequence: CASSLGLLETQYF.

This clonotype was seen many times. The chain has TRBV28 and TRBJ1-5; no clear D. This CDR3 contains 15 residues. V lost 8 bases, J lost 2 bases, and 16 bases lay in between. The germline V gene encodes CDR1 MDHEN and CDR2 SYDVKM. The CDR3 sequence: CASATSGRGNQPQHF. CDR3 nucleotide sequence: TGTGCCAGCGCCACGTCGGGGAGGGGCAATCAGCCCCAGCATTTT.

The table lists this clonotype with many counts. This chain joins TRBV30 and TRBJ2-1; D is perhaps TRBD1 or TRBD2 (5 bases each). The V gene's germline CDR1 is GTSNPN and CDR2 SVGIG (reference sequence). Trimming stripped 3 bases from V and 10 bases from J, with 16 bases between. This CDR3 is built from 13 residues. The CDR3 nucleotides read TGTGCCTGGAGCGGTTCCCTGGGGGTCGAGCAGTTCTTC. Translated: CAWSGSLGVEQFF.

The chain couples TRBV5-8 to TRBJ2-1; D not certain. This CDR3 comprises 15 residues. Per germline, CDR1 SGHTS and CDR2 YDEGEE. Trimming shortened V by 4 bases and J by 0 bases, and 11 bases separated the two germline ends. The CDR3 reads CASSPDPASYNEQFF. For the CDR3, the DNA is TGTGCCAGCAGCCCGGACCCGGCCTCCTACAATGAGCAGTTCTTC.

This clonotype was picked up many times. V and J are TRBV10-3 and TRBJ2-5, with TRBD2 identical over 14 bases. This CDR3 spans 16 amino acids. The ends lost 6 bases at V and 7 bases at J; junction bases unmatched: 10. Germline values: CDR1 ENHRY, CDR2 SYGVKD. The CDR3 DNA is TGTGCCATCAGCAAATCGGGACTAGCGGGAGAGACGACCCAGTACTTC. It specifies CAISKSGLAGETTQYF.

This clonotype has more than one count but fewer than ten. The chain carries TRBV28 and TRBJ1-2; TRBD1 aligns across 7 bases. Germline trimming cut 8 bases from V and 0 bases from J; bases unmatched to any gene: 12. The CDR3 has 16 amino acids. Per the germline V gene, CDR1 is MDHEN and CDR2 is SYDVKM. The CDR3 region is CASENRGDLANYGYTF. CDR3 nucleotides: TGTGCCAGCGAAAACAGGGGAGACCTAGCTAACTATGGCTACACCTTC.

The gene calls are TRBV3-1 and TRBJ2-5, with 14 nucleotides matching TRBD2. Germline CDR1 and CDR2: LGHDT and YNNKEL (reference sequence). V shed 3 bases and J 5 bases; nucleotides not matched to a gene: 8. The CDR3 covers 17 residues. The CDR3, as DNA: TGTGCCAGCAGCCAGACTAGCGGGAGGGCCGTTTATGAGACCCAGTACTTC. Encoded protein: CASSQTSGRAVYETQYF.

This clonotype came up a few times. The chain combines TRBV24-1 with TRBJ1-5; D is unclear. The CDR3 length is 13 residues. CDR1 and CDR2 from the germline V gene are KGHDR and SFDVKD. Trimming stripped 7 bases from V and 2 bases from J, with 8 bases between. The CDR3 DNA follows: TGTGCCACCAGCGAAAATGGCAATCAGCCCCAGCATTTT. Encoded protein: CATSENGNQPQHF.

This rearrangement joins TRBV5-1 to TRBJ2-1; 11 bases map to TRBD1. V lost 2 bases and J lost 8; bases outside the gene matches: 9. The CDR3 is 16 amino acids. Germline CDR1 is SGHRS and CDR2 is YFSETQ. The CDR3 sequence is CASSLRLSGQGDEQFF. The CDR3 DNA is TGCGCCAGCAGCTTAAGGTTATCGGGACAGGGGGATGAGCAGTTCTTC.

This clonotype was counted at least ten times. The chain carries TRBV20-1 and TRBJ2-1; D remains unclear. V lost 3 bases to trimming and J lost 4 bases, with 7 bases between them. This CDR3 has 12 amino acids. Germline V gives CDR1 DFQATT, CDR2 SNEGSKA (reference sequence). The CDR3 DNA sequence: TGCAGTGCTAGGCTCGGGTACAATGAGCAGTTCTTC. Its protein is CSARLGYNEQFF.

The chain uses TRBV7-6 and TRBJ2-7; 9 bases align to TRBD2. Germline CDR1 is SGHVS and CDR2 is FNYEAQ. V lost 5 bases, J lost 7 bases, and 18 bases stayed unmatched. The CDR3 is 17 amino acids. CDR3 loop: CASSLNPGREGLREQYF. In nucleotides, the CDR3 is TGTGCCAGCAGCCTGAACCCGGGGCGGGAGGGCCTTAGGGAGCAGTACTTC. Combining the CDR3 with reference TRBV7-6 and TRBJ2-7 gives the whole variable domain GAGVSQSPRYKVTKRGQDVALRCDPISGHVSLYWYRQALGQGPEFLTYFNYEAQQDKSGLPNDRFSAERPEGSISTLTIQRTEQRDSAMYRCASSLNPGREGLREQYFGPGTRLTVT.

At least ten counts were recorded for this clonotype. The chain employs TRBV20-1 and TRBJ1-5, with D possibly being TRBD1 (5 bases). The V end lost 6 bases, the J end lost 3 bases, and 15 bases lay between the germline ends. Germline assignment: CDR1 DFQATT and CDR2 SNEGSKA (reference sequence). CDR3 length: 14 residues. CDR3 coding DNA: TGCAGTGCCAAGCGCGACAGTGACAATCAGCCCCAGCATTTT. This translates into CSAKRDSDNQPQHF.

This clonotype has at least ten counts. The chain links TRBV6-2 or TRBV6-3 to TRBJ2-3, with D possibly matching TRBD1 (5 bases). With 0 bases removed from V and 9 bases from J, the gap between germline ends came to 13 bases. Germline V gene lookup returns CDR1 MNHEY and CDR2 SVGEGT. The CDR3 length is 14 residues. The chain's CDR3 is CASSYSDTGRTQYF. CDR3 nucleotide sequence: TGTGCCAGCAGTTACTCGGACACCGGCCGCACGCAGTATTTT.